Listed here is a single T cell receptor (beta chain). A second PCR of 7 to 11 cycles used a sample-barcoded 5' primer and a J-beta primer mix. Each CDR3 protein gets one entry after TCRdb re-called the 5' RACE reads with MiXCR. The sample lists around 710,000 distinct CDR3 sequences, about 42% seen once, with roughly 20% in the top ten. The data stem from a study of blood T cells in healthy people across ages. CDR1 MGHRA and CDR2 YSYEKL come from the germline V gene. V gave up 1 base and J gave up 6 bases, with 7 bases separating them. This CDR3 region has 12 residues. Sequencing was done on a sample of blood. This chain joins TRBV4-1 and TRBJ2-7; D could derive from TRBD1 or TRBD2 (5 bases each). The sequence derives from an older woman in good health. CDR3 bases: TGCGCCAGCAGCCAAGGGGGGTTCGAGCAGTACTTC. Amino acid sequence: CASSQGGFEQYF.